This is a list of T cell receptor beta chains from one sample in a study of T-cell memory formation after mild COVID-19. MiXCR, run by TCRdb on the 5' RACE reads, gives a single entry per CDR3 protein. The repertoire holds hundreds of thousands of distinct CDR3 sequences, with roughly 24% as singletons. Sequencing was carried out using PBMCs or a T cell subset sorted from them (not recorded which). Source of these receptors: an adult woman who had mild COVID-19 (a few samples of this study predate the infection). Cell type and time point are not known. Each CDR3 is given with its conserved first and last residue. The D gene is left open where the match is weak. Size values are once, few and many counts, or a class for expanded clones, and some rows have none.

d_call	clone_size	v_call	j_call	cdr3_nt	cdr3_aa
-	-	TRBV11-1	TRBJ2-1	TGTGCCAGCAGCTTAGTTCGGACTTACAATGAGCAGTTCTTC	CASSLVRTYNEQFF
TRBD2	-	TRBV7-6	TRBJ2-5	TGTGCCAGCAGCTTTTGGGCGGGGGAGCGGGAGACCCAGTACTTC	CASSFWAGERETQYF
TRBD1	-	TRBV19	TRBJ1-2	TGTGCCAGTAGTAATACAGGGGGCTTTGGCTACACCTTC	CASSNTGGFGYTF
TRBD1	-	TRBV6-2/TRBV6-3	TRBJ1-2	TGTGCCAGCAGTCGTAACAGGGGGCCAAGCGGCTACACCTTC	CASSRNRGPSGYTF
-	-	TRBV5-1	TRBJ1-1	TGCGCCAGCAGCTTGGTTGGCCCGAGTGCGAACACTGAAGCTTTCTTT	CASSLVGPSANTEAFF
TRBD1	-	TRBV29-1	TRBJ1-1	TGCAGCGTTCAGCAGGGGGGAGCTTTCTTT	CSVQQGGAFF
TRBD2	-	TRBV11-2	TRBJ2-7	TGTGCCAGCAGCTTAGATGCGGGAGGCGTACCCTACGAGCAGTACTTC	CASSLDAGGVPYEQYF
-	few	TRBV29-1	TRBJ2-2	TGCAGCGCCTTGGGGCAGAACACCGGGGAGCTGTTTTTT	CSALGQNTGELFF
-	-	TRBV15	TRBJ2-2	TGTGCCACCAGCAGAACGCCCCGGCTCGCGAACACCGGGGAGCTGTTTTTT	CATSRTPRLANTGELFF
-	-	TRBV19	TRBJ2-2	TGTGCCAGTAGTTGGGCGATCCTGGGGGCCGGGGAGCTGTTTTTT	CASSWAILGAGELFF
-	-	TRBV7-9	TRBJ1-2	TGTGCCAGCAGCTTGACAGCCCAAAACTATGGCTACACCTTC	CASSLTAQNYGYTF
-	few	TRBV29-1	TRBJ1-5	TGCAGCGTTGAGCAGGGGACCAATCAGCCCCAGCATTTT	CSVEQGTNQPQHF
-	-	TRBV20-1	TRBJ1-2	TGCAGTGCCCGGGACGGAGGCTACACCTTC	CSARDGGYTF